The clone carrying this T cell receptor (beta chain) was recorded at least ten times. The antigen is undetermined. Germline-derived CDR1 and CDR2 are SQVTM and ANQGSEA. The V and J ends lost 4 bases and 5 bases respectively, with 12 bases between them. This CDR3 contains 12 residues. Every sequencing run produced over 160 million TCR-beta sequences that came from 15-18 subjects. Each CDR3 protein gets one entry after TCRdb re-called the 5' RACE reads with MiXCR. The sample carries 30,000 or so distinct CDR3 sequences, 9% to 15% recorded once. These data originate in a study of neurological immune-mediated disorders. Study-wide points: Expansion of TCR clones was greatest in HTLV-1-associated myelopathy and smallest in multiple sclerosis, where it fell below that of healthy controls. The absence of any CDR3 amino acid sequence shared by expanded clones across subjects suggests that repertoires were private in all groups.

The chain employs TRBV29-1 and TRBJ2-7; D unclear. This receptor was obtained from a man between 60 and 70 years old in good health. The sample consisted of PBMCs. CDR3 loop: CSVGRQADEQYF. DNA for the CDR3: TGCAGCGTTGGTCGGCAGGCCGACGAGCAGTACTTC.